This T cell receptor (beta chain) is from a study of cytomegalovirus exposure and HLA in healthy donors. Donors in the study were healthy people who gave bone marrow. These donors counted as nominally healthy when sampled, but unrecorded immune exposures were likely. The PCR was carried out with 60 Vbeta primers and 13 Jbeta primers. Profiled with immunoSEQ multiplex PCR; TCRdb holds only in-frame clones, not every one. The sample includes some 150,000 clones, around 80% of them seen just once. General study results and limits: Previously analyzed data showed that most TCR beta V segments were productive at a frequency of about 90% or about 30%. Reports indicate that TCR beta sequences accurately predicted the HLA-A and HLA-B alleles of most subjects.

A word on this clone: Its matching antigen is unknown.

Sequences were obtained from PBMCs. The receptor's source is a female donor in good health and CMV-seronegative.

The CDR3 coding sequence is TGTGCCAGCAGCGTAGCTGGAGGGATAGGTTACGGCTACACCTTC. It translates to CASSVAGGIGYGYTF. The chain joins TRBV9 to TRBJ1-2; D is undetermined. V was clipped by 0 bases and J by 8 bases, with 17 bases between them. Germline V CDR1 and CDR2: SGDLS, YYNGEE. CDR3 length: 15 residues.